The 13 T cell receptor beta chains below were found in one sample sequenced in a study of PD-1 blockade in classical Hodgkin lymphoma. Sequenced by immunoSEQ multiplex PCR; TCRdb stores in-frame clones only, minus some. This table has about 100,000 clones, 70% to 90% appearing once. All trial patients relapsed after autologous stem cell transplantation. Sequenced here: peripheral blood mononuclear cells (PBMCs), sampled before the second cycle of nivolumab. These receptors came from a human donor with classical Hodgkin lymphoma.

The CDR3 here is CASSQEFGQGVGEKLFF. DNA for the CDR3: TGCGCCAGCAGCCAAGAGTTTGGGCAGGGGGTTGGTGAAAAACTGTTTTTT. The chain uses TRBV4-1 and TRBJ1-4; TRBD1 matches 7 bases. The V gene's germline CDR1 is MGHRA and CDR2 YSYEKL. J gave up 7 bases and V 0 bases, and 11 bases lay outside the gene matches. The CDR3 has 17 residues.

The DNA of the CDR3 is TGTGCCAGCAGCTTGGGCGGGACAGCAACTCGAGCTTTCTTT. This encodes CASSLGGTATRAFF. The genes are TRBV5-8 and TRBJ1-1; 7 bases align to TRBD1. The CDR3 runs to 14 residues. In germline, CDR1 is SGHTS, CDR2 YDEGEE. Losses at the gene ends were 0 bases for V and 10 bases for J; bases not matched to a gene: 9.

The rearrangement joins TRBV19 to TRBJ2-1; D is ambiguous. Germline values: CDR1 LNHDA, CDR2 SQIVND (reference sequence). The CDR3 is 16 amino acids. Trimming shortened V by 5 bases and J by 0 bases, and 14 bases separated the two germline ends. DNA of the CDR3: TGTGCCAGTAGTGCCGCCGCGCGGAGCTCCTACAATGAGCAGTTCTTC. Its translation: CASSAAARSSYNEQFF.

J is TRBJ2-7 and V is TRBV10-3; 9 nucleotides match TRBD2. The V gene end was trimmed by 9 bases and the J gene end by 2 bases; junction bases not matched to a gene: 8. Germline CDR1 ENHRY, CDR2 SYGVKD. The CDR3 is 14 residues long. CDR3 nucleotide sequence: TGTGCCATAGCGGGAGGCCGTAGTACCTACGAGCAGTACTTC. Translating gives CAIAGGRSTYEQYF.

The CDR3 region has the DNA TGTGCCAGCAGCGATTTACAACCAGATACGCAGTATTTT. It yields the protein CASSDLQPDTQYF. The chain couples TRBV7-9 to TRBJ2-3; D is ambiguous. V lost 5 bases and J lost 4, with 10 bases in between. The CDR3 extends over 13 amino acids. Germline loops: CDR1 SEHNR, CDR2 FQNEAQ (reference sequence).

This clone was picked up one time. This rearrangement joins TRBV7-6 to TRBJ2-5; TRBD1 aligns across 8 bases. The CDR3 is 14 amino acids. Trimming took 1 base from V and 3 from J; bases not matched to a gene: 1. The germline V gene has CDR1 SGHVS and CDR2 FNYEAQ. This CDR3 is CASSLGTGKETQYF. CDR3 DNA sequence: TGTGCCAGCAGCTTAGGGACAGGGAAAGAGACCCAGTACTTC.

The V and J genes are TRBV18 and TRBJ2-7; D tentatively reads TRBD1 or TRBD2 (5 bases each). The V end was cut by 4 bases, the J end by 2 bases, with 18 bases between. The CDR3 is 16 residues long. Per the germline V gene, CDR1 is KGHSH and CDR2 is LQKENI. The CDR3 DNA sequence: TGTGCCAGCTCACGCGGTGTCTCCGGGACGGCCTACGAGCAGTACTTC. The encoded protein is CASSRGVSGTAYEQYF. The full variable domain, with the rest looked up from reference TRBV18 and TRBJ2-7, is NAGVMQNPRHLVRRRGQEARLRCSPMKGHSHVYWYRQLPEEGLKFMVYLQKENIIDESGMPKERFSAEFPKEGPSILRIQQVVRGDSAAYFCASSRGVSGTAYEQYFGPGTRLTVT.

This rearrangement joins TRBV6-5 to TRBJ2-3; no definite D call. V dropped 2 bases and J dropped 1 base, with 10 bases sitting between them. The CDR3 contains 15 residues. CDR1 and CDR2 from the germline V gene are MNHEY and SVGAGI. The CDR3 protein is CASSYTVVGTDTQYF. The CDR3 region has the DNA TGTGCCAGCAGTTACACCGTAGTGGGCACAGATACGCAGTATTTT.

The chain recombines TRBV7-9 with TRBJ2-1, with D unresolved. V was shortened by 4 bases and J by 15 bases, with 19 bases between the two germline ends. This CDR3 has 13 amino acids. Per germline, CDR1 SEHNR and CDR2 FQNEAQ (reference sequence). The CDR3 DNA sequence: TGTGCCAGCAGCTCCCGCCCCTTGGACGCGATGTTCTTC. Amino acid sequence: CASSSRPLDAMFF. The variable domain in full, with the rest retrieved from reference TRBV7-9 and TRBJ2-1, is DTGVSQNPRHKITKRGQNVTFRCDPISEHNRLYWYRQTLGQGPEFLTYFQNEAQLEKSRLLSDRFSAERPKGSFSTLEIQRTEQGDSAMYLCASSSRPLDAMFFGPGTRLTVL.

The chain combines TRBV11-2 with TRBJ2-7; 11 bases line up with TRBD2. Per germline, CDR1 SGHAT and CDR2 FQNNGV. Unmatched junction bases numbered 9, after V lost 5 bases and J lost 6 bases. The CDR3 covers 15 residues. The CDR3 nucleotides are TGTGCCAGCAGCGAGGGACTAGCGGTAATCGTCGAGCAGTACTTC. Translated: CASSEGLAVIVEQYF.

V usage is TRBV5-4 and J usage is TRBJ1-4, with D maybe TRBD1 (5 bases). The CDR3 is 16 amino acids. Trimming took off 4 bases at V and 2 bases at J, with 15 bases between the two ends. From germline, CDR1 is SGHNT and CDR2 YYREEE (reference sequence). CDR3 region: CASSTGGVSTNEKLFF. The CDR3 DNA follows: TGTGCCAGCAGCACTGGGGGAGTTAGCACTAATGAAAAACTGTTTTTT. The variable domain in full, completed from reference TRBV5-4 and TRBJ1-4, reads ETGVTQSPTHLIKTRGQQVTLRCSSQSGHNTVSWYQQALGQGPQFIFQYYREEENGRGNFPPRFSGLQFPNYSSELNVNALELDDSALYLCASSTGGVSTNEKLFFGSGTQLSVL.

This sequence joins TRBV4-3 and TRBJ2-2; no clear D gene. Germline V CDR1 and CDR2: LGHNA, YSLEER. The CDR3 length is 15 residues. Trimming cost V 2 bases and J 4 bases, with 11 bases left between them. In DNA form, the CDR3 reads TGCGCCAGCAGCCAACGTGGTATCGTCACCGGGGAGCTGTTTTTT. This gives the protein CASSQRGIVTGELFF.

This clone was observed once. This rearrangement joins TRBV18 to TRBJ2-2; 14 nucleotides align to TRBD2. The J segment lost 8 bases and the V segment lost 3 bases, leaving 5 bases of the junction unmatched. The CDR3 length is 16 residues. The germline gives CDR1 KGHSH, CDR2 LQKENI. CDR3 sequence: CASSPGLAGVGGELFF. In nucleotides, the CDR3 is TGTGCCAGCTCACCGGGACTAGCGGGAGTCGGAGGGGAGCTGTTTTTT.